This T cell receptor beta chain was found in a study of cytomegalovirus exposure and HLA in healthy donors. The study, taken as a whole, reports: Presence/absence analyses treated sequencing depth as roughly uniform across donors. Productive status was seen about 87% or about 30% of the time for most TCR beta V segments in an earlier analysis.

The CDR3 runs to 14 residues. Between the trimmed V and J ends, which lost 8 bases and 0 bases, there was a span of 10 bases. CDR1 is LNHDA, CDR2 SQIVND, per germline (reference sequence). With 60 Vbeta and 13 Jbeta primers, the PCR was carried out. The data were produced by immunoSEQ multiplex PCR, yet TCRdb's version contains in-frame clones alone and is incomplete. Counted here are about 180,000 clones, about two thirds occurring once; the ten biggest clones make up under 3%. This clone came up a few times. The antigen is undetermined. The rearrangement joins TRBV19 to TRBJ2-2; weak D call: TRBD1 (6 bases). The sequenced material came from PBMCs. The sequence was obtained from a human donor in good health. The CDR3 reads CASLTGANTGELFF. The CDR3 DNA follows: TGTGCCAGTCTGACAGGAGCGAACACCGGGGAGCTGTTTTTT.